This T cell receptor beta chain was obtained from a study of blood T cell repertoires in COVID-19. Study details: Italy, Spain and the United States were the sources of the convalescent and acute COVID-19 samples. From T cells, B-cell-depleted T cells, or PBMCs came the material, which was cDNA or gDNA.

CDR3 length: 13 residues. Germline CDR1 is SGHAT and CDR2 is FQNNGV. V dropped 2 bases and J dropped 6 bases, with 11 bases sitting between them. Only in-frame clones appear in the TCRdb table, and some are missing; sequencing was by immunoSEQ multiplex PCR. The sample consists of approximately 250,000 clones, around 80% of them appearing once. The material sequenced was peripheral blood. The chain is built from TRBV11-2 and TRBJ2-7; TRBD1 might be the D (7 bases). This receptor was identified in a man aged 40-49 years who had recovered from COVID-19. DNA of the CDR3: TGTGCCAGCAGCTTATCAGGGGGGCGCGAGCAGTACTTC. Its translation: CASSLSGGREQYF.